Listed here are 14 T cell receptor beta chains from one sample, sequenced in a study of early T cells in non-severe SARS-CoV-2 infection. TCRdb reprocessed the 5' RACE reads via MiXCR and lists one record per CDR3 protein. Of about 88,000 distinct CDR3 sequences in the sample, around 14% were seen once. Sequenced sample: whole blood. All receptors come from an adult who was a healthcare worker with PCR-confirmed SARS-CoV-2 infection or an uninfected control (not recorded which).

This clonotype was seen a few times. V gene TRBV3-1 combines with J gene TRBJ2-7; no firm D call. This CDR3 contains 13 residues. The V and J ends lost 1 base and 6 bases respectively, with 10 bases between them. From germline, CDR1 is LGHDT and CDR2 YNNKEL (reference sequence). CDR3 residues: CASSQVSHGEQYF. The CDR3, as DNA: TGTGCCAGCAGCCAAGTGTCTCACGGCGAGCAGTACTTC.

The genes are TRBV7-3 and TRBJ1-5, with 9 bases fitting TRBD1. The CDR3 is 15 amino acids. Losses at the gene ends were 5 bases for V and 5 bases for J; bases not matched to a gene: 7. Germline loops: CDR1 SGHTA, CDR2 FQGTGA. The CDR3 protein is CASSPGGQGDQPQHF. CDR3 DNA sequence: TGTGCCAGCAGCCCCGGGGGACAGGGCGATCAGCCCCAGCATTTT.

The chain is built from TRBV25-1 and TRBJ2-3, with 9 bases lining up with TRBD2. Germline V gene lookup returns CDR1 MGHDK and CDR2 SYGVNS. The CDR3 has 15 residues. V shed 2 bases, J shed 2 bases, and the junction held 2 bases outside the gene matches. This CDR3 reads CASSEGTSYTDTQYF. CDR3 nucleotide sequence: TGTGCCAGCAGTGAAGGGACTAGCTACACAGATACGCAGTATTTT.

In its sample, this clonotype was seen many times. This chain connects TRBV5-8 to TRBJ1-1, with D possibly matching TRBD1 (5 bases). This CDR3 is 13 amino acids long. The germline gives CDR1 SGHTS, CDR2 YDEGEE. V was cut by 4 bases and J by 6 bases, with 13 bases left in between. CDR3 nucleotide sequence: TGTGCCAGCAGCCACAACTGGGACGCTGAAGCTTTCTTT. This gives the protein CASSHNWDAEAFF.

The chain combines TRBV28 with TRBJ2-7, with D tentatively TRBD2 (5 bases). V was shortened by 2 bases and J by 6 bases, with 14 bases between the two germline ends. CDR1 is MDHEN and CDR2 is SYDVKM in the germline V gene. The CDR3 contains 14 residues. CDR3: CASSLEGLSPEQYF. DNA for the CDR3: TGTGCCAGCAGTTTAGAGGGATTAAGCCCCGAGCAGTACTTC.

This clonotype has ten or more counts. J is TRBJ1-5 and V is TRBV30, with D maybe TRBD1 (5 bases). The germline CDR1 and CDR2 sequences are GTSNPN and SVGIG (reference sequence). Trimming stripped 5 bases from V and 2 bases from J, with 10 bases between. CDR3 length equals 13 residues. Here the CDR3 reads CAWGASGNQPQHF. CDR3 nucleotide sequence: TGTGCCTGGGGGGCCTCCGGCAATCAGCCCCAGCATTTT.

The J gene is TRBJ2-7, the V gene TRBV14; TRBD2 matches at 9 bases. Germline V lookup: CDR1 SGHDN, CDR2 FVKESK. Unmatched junction bases numbered 6, after V lost 0 bases and J lost 3 bases. This CDR3 has 16 residues. DNA of the CDR3: TGTGCCAGCAGCCAAGAACGGGGGACTAGCTACTACGAGCAGTACTTC. This encodes CASSQERGTSYYEQYF.

The chain joins TRBV5-4 to TRBJ2-7, with 9 nucleotides matching TRBD2. CDR1 is SGHNT, CDR2 YYREEE, per germline (reference sequence). V gave up 0 bases and J gave up 7 bases; unmatched junction bases: 8. The CDR3 consists of 15 residues. The CDR3 reads CASSLGAGGPQEQYF. The CDR3 DNA follows: TGTGCCAGCAGCTTGGGGGCGGGAGGGCCGCAGGAGCAGTACTTC.

The rearrangement links TRBV20-1 to TRBJ2-7; D assignment may be TRBD1 or TRBD2 (5 bases each). The CDR3 runs to 14 residues. V shed 6 bases and J shed 5 bases, with 20 bases lying between them. Germline CDR1 reads DFQATT; CDR2 reads SNEGSKA (reference sequence). The chain's CDR3 is CSALDGDERDEQYF. The CDR3 DNA sequence: TGCAGTGCCCTCGATGGGGACGAAAGGGACGAGCAGTACTTC.

This clonotype was seen only a few times. The chain uses TRBV7-7 and TRBJ2-3; a weak D match, TRBD2 (6 bases). The CDR3 totals 14 residues. The V and J ends lost 5 bases and 4 bases respectively, with 13 bases between them. Germline lookup yields CDR1 SSHAT and CDR2 FNYEAQ (reference sequence). CDR3 amino acids: CASSRGRSADTQYF. The CDR3, as DNA: TGTGCCAGCAGCCGGGGGAGATCGGCAGATACGCAGTATTTT. The whole variable domain, filled in from reference TRBV7-7 and TRBJ2-3, reads GAGVSQSPRYKVTKRGQDVTLRCDPISSHATLYWYQQALGQGPEFLTYFNYEAQPDKSGLPSDRFSAERPEGSISTLTIQRTEQRDSAMYRCASSRGRSADTQYFGPGTRLTVL.

This clonotype has a handful of counts. This chain uses TRBV2 with TRBJ2-4; D unresolved. V lost 3 bases and J 0 bases, leaving 12 bases between the germline ends. CDR1 is SNHLY, CDR2 FYNNEI, per germline. This CDR3 is built from 16 residues. Here the CDR3 reads CASSDAFTGAKNIQYF. In DNA form, the CDR3 reads TGTGCCAGCAGTGATGCCTTTACGGGAGCCAAAAACATTCAGTACTTC.

This clonotype was found a few times. The rearrangement joins TRBV28 to TRBJ2-3, with D possibly matching TRBD2 (6 bases). The CDR3 spans 15 residues. V dropped 5 bases and J dropped 1 base, with 13 bases sitting between them. In germline, CDR1 is MDHEN, CDR2 SYDVKM. The CDR3: CASSPGGRGTDTQYF. DNA of the CDR3: TGTGCCAGCAGTCCCGGAGGGCGGGGCACAGATACGCAGTATTTT.

The rearrangement links TRBV3-1 to TRBJ2-3; possibly TRBD2 for D (6 bases). The V end was cut by 5 bases, the J end by 4 bases, with 16 bases between. This CDR3 has 15 residues. CDR1 and CDR2 from the germline V gene are LGHDT and YNNKEL (reference sequence). Written as DNA, the CDR3 is TGTGCCAGCAGCGGACGGGACTCGAGCGCAGATACGCAGTATTTT. Its translation: CASSGRDSSADTQYF.

The chain has TRBV11-2 and TRBJ2-1; TRBD2 aligns across 7 bases. The ends lost 1 base at V and 12 bases at J; junction bases unmatched: 3. The germline V gene encodes CDR1 SGHAT and CDR2 FQNNGV. This CDR3 region has 12 residues. In DNA form, the CDR3 reads TGTGCCAGCAGCTTAGGCGGGAGAGGGCAGTTCTTC. Its translation is CASSLGGRGQFF.